The 27 T cell receptor beta chains below all came from one sample that was sequenced in a study of blood T cell repertoires in COVID-19. Libraries were prepared by immunoSEQ multiplex PCR; TCRdb keeps only in-frame clonotypes and omits some of them. The data hold 120,000 to 150,000 clones, with around 90% observed a single time. Sample: peripheral blood. Receptors originate from a woman aged 50 to 65 with acute or convalescent COVID-19.

The CDR3 nucleotides are TGTGCCAGCAGAAAGGACAGGGGAGACACTGAAGCTTTCTTT. It yields the protein CASRKDRGDTEAFF. The rearrangement uses TRBV2 and TRBJ1-1; 9 bases align to TRBD1. V trimming: 6 bases; J trimming: 3 bases; junction bases outside the gene matches: 5. The CDR3 length is 14 residues. CDR1 is SNHLY and CDR2 is FYNNEI in the germline V gene.

The J gene is TRBJ2-1, the V gene TRBV5-1; 11 nucleotides line up with TRBD2. This CDR3 is built from 14 residues. The V gene end was trimmed by 2 bases and the J gene end by 9 bases; junction bases not matched to a gene: 4. Germline V gives CDR1 SGHRS, CDR2 YFSETQ. CDR3 sequence reads: CASSFSGGAGEQFF. Here the CDR3 DNA reads TGCGCCAGCAGCTTTAGCGGGGGGGCCGGTGAGCAGTTCTTC.

The V and J genes are TRBV5-1 and TRBJ2-2; D remains unclear. The CDR3 extends over 13 amino acids. V was trimmed by 2 bases and J by 8 bases, leaving 10 bases between them. The germline gives CDR1 SGHRS, CDR2 YFSETQ. CDR3 region: CASSLSPRGELFF. The CDR3 DNA reads as TGCGCCAGCAGCTTATCCCCGCGAGGGGAGCTGTTTTTT. Supplemented by reference TRBV5-1 and TRBJ2-2, the full variable domain reads KAGVTQTPRYLIKTRGQQVTLSCSPISGHRSVSWYQQTPGQGLQFLFEYFSETQRNKGNFPGRFSGRQFSNSRSEMNVSTLELGDSALYLCASSLSPRGELFFGEGSRLTVL.

This sequence joins TRBV11-2 and TRBJ1-2; TRBD1 matches 8 bases. Germline trimming cut 0 bases from V and 8 bases from J; bases unmatched to any gene: 5. CDR1 and CDR2 from the germline V gene are SGHAT and FQNNGV. The CDR3 contains 14 residues. CDR3 coding DNA: TGTGCCAGCAGCTTAGAGGACAGGGATCACGGCTACACCTTC. It is translated as CASSLEDRDHGYTF.

This clone appeared once. The chain has TRBV6-5 and TRBJ2-7; D possibly corresponds to TRBD1 (8 bases). This CDR3 spans 13 amino acids. The V gene lost 7 bases and the J gene lost 3 bases, with 13 bases spanning the gap. The V gene's germline CDR1 is MNHEY and CDR2 SVGAGI. The CDR3 loop reads CASKQGGIYEQYF. The CDR3 DNA is TGTGCCAGCAAACAGGGGGGGATCTACGAGCAGTACTTC.

The chain combines TRBV7-2 with TRBJ2-1, with a weak D call TRBD1 (6 bases). Trimming removed 2 bases from V and 4 bases from J, with 12 bases in between. The CDR3 has 15 amino acids. The germline CDR1 and CDR2 sequences are SGHTA and FQGNSA. The CDR3 loop is CASSLSGQPYNEQFF. DNA for the CDR3: TGTGCCAGCAGCTTATCCGGACAGCCTTACAATGAGCAGTTCTTC.

The chain combines TRBV10-1 with TRBJ1-5; D ambiguous. The germline V and J ends were trimmed by 3 bases and 1 base, with 4 bases remaining between them. The germline CDR1 and CDR2 sequences are WNHNN and SYGVQD (reference sequence). This CDR3 has 13 residues. This chain's CDR3 is CASSDGSNQPQHF. Here the CDR3 DNA reads TGCGCCAGCAGTGATGGCAGCAATCAGCCCCAGCATTTT.

This clone has more than one count but fewer than ten. This rearrangement joins TRBV19 to TRBJ1-1; no reliable D call. CDR1 is LNHDA, CDR2 SQIVND, per germline (reference sequence). With 5 bases removed from V and 0 bases from J, the gap between germline ends came to 7 bases. This CDR3 spans 13 amino acids. The CDR3 loop is CASSLSLNTEAFF. The CDR3 bases are TGTGCCAGTAGTTTATCTTTGAACACTGAAGCTTTCTTT.

The CDR3 sequence: CASSQVSGTEAFF. CDR3 coding DNA: TGTGCCAGCAGCCAAGTATCAGGAACTGAAGCTTTCTTT. The chain joins TRBV3-1 (or the pseudogene TRBV3-2) to TRBJ1-1; D unclear. Germline CDR1 reads LGHDT; CDR2 reads YNNKEL (reference sequence). Between the trimmed V and J ends, which lost 1 base and 5 bases, there was a span of 8 bases. The CDR3 totals 13 residues.

This clone showed up just once. The rearrangement uses TRBV15 and TRBJ1-3; D is perhaps TRBD1 (5 bases). The CDR3 length is 16 residues. With 3 bases removed from V and 1 base from J, the gap between germline ends came to 13 bases. The V gene's germline CDR1 is LNHNV and CDR2 YYDKDF (reference sequence). CDR3 bases: TGTGCCACCAGCAGGGGGTGGCAGGGATCTGGAAACACCATATATTTT. Its translation: CATSRGWQGSGNTIYF.

CDR3 DNA: TGCGCCAGCAGCTTTTCCCCCGGGACAGGGGATATTGTGGCTGGCTACACCTTC. Its translation is CASSFSPGTGDIVAGYTF. This chain connects TRBV5-1 to TRBJ1-2; 10 positions match TRBD1. The CDR3 runs 18 residues. V was pared by 2 bases and J by 7 bases, with 17 bases of the junction left unmatched. CDR1 and CDR2 from the germline V gene are SGHRS and YFSETQ. The full variable domain, its missing parts supplied by reference TRBV5-1 and TRBJ1-2, is KAGVTQTPRYLIKTRGQQVTLSCSPISGHRSVSWYQQTPGQGLQFLFEYFSETQRNKGNFPGRFSGRQFSNSRSEMNVSTLELGDSALYLCASSFSPGTGDIVAGYTFGSGTRLTVV.

This clone was counted a single time. This chain joins TRBV7-2 and TRBJ2-5; D possibly corresponds to TRBD2 (5 bases). V lost 1 base to trimming and J lost 2 bases, with 8 bases between them. CDR3 length: 14 residues. Germline V CDR1 and CDR2: SGHTA, FQGNSA. CDR3 amino acids: CASSLEPGQETQYF. The CDR3 DNA is TGTGCCAGCAGCTTAGAGCCGGGACAAGAGACCCAGTACTTC.

The chain links TRBV30 to TRBJ1-5; maybe TRBD1 (6 bases). V was clipped by 2 bases and J by 0 bases, with 11 bases between them. The CDR3 extends over 15 amino acids. Germline CDR1 GTSNPN, CDR2 SVGIG (reference sequence). The CDR3 loop reads CAWSPDRYSNQPQHF. Here the CDR3 DNA reads TGTGCCTGGAGTCCCGACAGGTATAGCAATCAGCCCCAGCATTTT.

The chain carries TRBV19 and TRBJ2-1; D is unresolved. The length of the CDR3 is 14 residues. Germline V gene data show CDR1 as LNHDA and CDR2 as SQIVND (reference sequence). V gave up 1 base and J gave up 9 bases, with 13 bases separating them. The CDR3 reads CASSIGSRSGEQFF. As DNA, the CDR3 is TGTGCCAGTAGTATAGGGTCTAGGTCCGGTGAGCAGTTCTTC.

The CDR3 protein is CASSLYGENTEAFF. The DNA of the CDR3 is TGCGCCAGCAGCTTGTACGGGGAGAACACTGAAGCTTTCTTT. This rearrangement joins TRBV5-1 to TRBJ1-1; no clear D gene. The CDR3 extends over 14 amino acids. The V gene lost 1 base and the J gene lost 1 base, with 8 bases spanning the gap. Germline V lookup: CDR1 SGHRS, CDR2 YFSETQ.

This clone was counted once. The chain recombines TRBV2 with TRBJ2-7; 8 bases fit TRBD1. The V segment lost 3 bases and the J segment 6 bases; nucleotides outside the gene matches: 7. Germline V gives CDR1 SNHLY, CDR2 FYNNEI. This CDR3 is 14 amino acids long. In DNA, the CDR3 is TGTGCCAGCAGTGAGTTGCAGGGGGCAGGCGAGCAGTACTTC. Its translation: CASSELQGAGEQYF. The variable domain in full, with the rest retrieved from reference TRBV2 and TRBJ2-7, is EPEVTQTPSHQVTQMGQEVILRCVPISNHLYFYWYRQILGQKVEFLVSFYNNEISEKSEIFDDQFSVERPDGSNFTLKIRSTKLEDSAMYFCASSELQGAGEQYFGPGTRLTVT.

As for this clone: Other DNA variants within this sample encode the same CDR3. The rearrangement joins TRBV3-1 (or the pseudogene TRBV3-2) to TRBJ1-2; a weak D match, TRBD1 (5 bases). CDR1 is LGHDT and CDR2 is YNNKEL in the germline V gene (reference sequence). The V gene lost 1 base and the J gene lost 5 bases, with 8 bases spanning the gap. This CDR3 is built from 13 residues. CDR3 residues: CASSQAGRYGYTF. The CDR3 DNA reads TGTGCCAGCAGCCAAGCAGGGAGGTATGGCTACACCTTC.

This clone was found a few times. The chain carries TRBV9 and TRBJ1-2, with 8 bases that match TRBD1. CDR1 is SGDLS and CDR2 is YYNGEE in the germline V gene. Unmatched junction bases numbered 13, after V lost 4 bases and J lost 8 bases. CDR3 length: 15 amino acids. The CDR3 here is CASSPGDGQGGGYTF. DNA for the CDR3: TGTGCCAGCAGCCCCGGGGATGGACAGGGCGGGGGCTACACCTTC.

The chain links TRBV30 to TRBJ2-3, with TRBD1 matching over 8 bases. Unmatched junction bases numbered 7, after V lost 5 bases and J lost 6 bases. Germline V gene data show CDR1 as GTSNPN and CDR2 as SVGIG (reference sequence). The CDR3 is made up of 13 amino acids. The CDR3 DNA is TGTGCCTGGGGGCGGACAGGGTCCGATACGCAGTATTTT. It translates to CAWGRTGSDTQYF. Full variable domain (outside the CDR3, taken from reference TRBV30 and TRBJ2-3): SQTIHQWPATLVQPVGSPLSLECTVEGTSNPNLYWYRQAAGRGLQLLFYSVGIGQISSEVPQNLSASRPQDRQFILSSKKLLLSDSGFYLCAWGRTGSDTQYFGPGTRLTVL.

The rearrangement links TRBV19 to TRBJ2-1, with 9 positions matching TRBD2. V shed 5 bases and J 8 bases; nucleotides not matched to a gene: 13. CDR1 LNHDA and CDR2 SQIVND come from the germline V gene (reference sequence). The length of the CDR3 is 16 residues. The CDR3 sequence is CASSPTIAGDVDEQFF. The CDR3 bases are TGTGCCAGTAGTCCGACTATAGCGGGAGATGTCGATGAGCAGTTCTTC.

The V and J genes are TRBV6-1 and TRBJ2-7; 9 nucleotides line up with TRBD1. V shed 2 bases, J shed 4 bases, and the junction held 6 bases outside the gene matches. Germline CDR1 and CDR2: MNHNS and SASEGT. The CDR3 sequence is 15 residues long. CDR3 sequence (DNA): TGTGCCAGCAGTGAAATTAGGGGACAGGGTTACGAGCAGTACTTC. As protein: CASSEIRGQGYEQYF.

The chain is built from TRBV29-1 and TRBJ2-7; 7 nucleotides agree with TRBD1. Germline CDR1 SQVTM, CDR2 ANQGSEA. V trimming: 1 base; J trimming: 4 bases; junction bases outside the gene matches: 10. The CDR3 runs to 15 residues. Written as DNA, the CDR3 is TGCAGCGTTGAAGTCGCTCCAGGGGGATCATACGAGCAGTACTTC. Translation: CSVEVAPGGSYEQYF.

The rearrangement uses TRBV3-1 (or the pseudogene TRBV3-2) and TRBJ2-1; 9 bases fit TRBD2. The V gene end was trimmed by 4 bases and the J gene end by 9 bases; junction bases not matched to a gene: 7. Germline V gene lookup returns CDR1 LGHDT and CDR2 YNNKEL (reference sequence). The CDR3 extends over 14 amino acids. The chain's CDR3 is CASSPLQLAGEQFF. The DNA for the CDR3 is TGTGCCAGCAGCCCACTCCAACTAGCGGGTGAGCAGTTCTTC.

This chain links TRBV21-1 with TRBJ1-3; the table gives TRBD1 as D, unverified against the DNA. TRBV21-1 counts as a pseudogene. This CDR3 comprises 16 residues. CDR3 bases: TGTGCCAGCAGCGGGCGAGTACAGGGCTCTGGAAACACCATATATTTT. Amino acids: CASSGRVQGSGNTIYF.

This clone was recorded once. The chain is built from TRBV7-3 and TRBJ2-1; possibly TRBD1 for D (6 bases). The CDR3 consists of 16 residues. V lost 2 bases to trimming and J lost 6 bases, with 17 bases between them. The germline gives CDR1 SGHTA, CDR2 FQGTGA. CDR3 loop: CASSLPARGVSNEQFF. CDR3 DNA sequence: TGTGCCAGCAGCTTACCAGCCAGGGGTGTTAGCAATGAGCAGTTCTTC.

The chain couples TRBV5-1 to TRBJ1-1, with D possibly TRBD1 on 6 matching bases. The V gene's germline CDR1 is SGHRS and CDR2 YFSETQ. The CDR3 sequence is 13 residues long. V was clipped by 1 base and J by 8 bases, with 12 bases between them. As DNA, the CDR3 is TGCGCCAGCAGCTTGAGGGTCGGACAGGAAGCTTTCTTT. This translates into CASSLRVGQEAFF.

This sequence joins TRBV9 and TRBJ2-5; 12 bases map to TRBD2. Losses at the gene ends were 4 bases for V and 5 bases for J; bases not matched to a gene: 9. This CDR3 comprises 16 residues. In germline, CDR1 is SGDLS, CDR2 YYNGEE. CDR3 amino acids: CASSSLAGGPGETQYF. The CDR3 DNA is TGTGCCAGCAGCTCCCTAGCGGGAGGGCCGGGGGAGACCCAGTACTTC. The full variable domain, in which reference TRBV9 and TRBJ2-5 provide the parts outside the CDR3, is DSGVTQTPKHLITATGQRVTLRCSPRSGDLSVYWYQQSLDQGLQFLIQYYNGEERAKGNILERFSAQQFPDLHSELNLSSLELGDSALYFCASSSLAGGPGETQYFGPGTRLLVL.